This TCR beta chain was observed in a study of vaccination and CD4 T cells after COVID-19. Background on the study: Cellular stimulation was performed using overlapping spike peptides derived from SARS-CoV-2, HCoV-NL63, HCoV-OC43 and HCoV-229E. Study outcomes and limitations: A median of approximately 90% of reactive clones, in convalescent patients, became evident only post-vaccination.

In the case of this clonotype: Its antigen remains unknown.

Cultured CD4+ T cell DNA was sequenced using the Oncomine TCR Beta short-read assay. One entry per CDR3 protein, called by TCRdb with MiXCR from the PCR reads. The sample carries some 15,000 distinct CDR3 sequences, roughly 22% recorded once. This CDR3 is 14 amino acids long. V was pared by 1 base and J by 5 bases, with 12 bases between. Germline V gene sequence: CDR1 SGHRS, CDR2 YFSETQ. Sample treatment: roughly 11-day PBMC culture with coronavirus spike peptide pools or control peptides (ViraFEST assay). The starting material was CD4+ T cells from blood, cultured in vitro, obtained before SARS-CoV-2 vaccination. The receptor was isolated from a human donor who received a COVID-19 vaccine. V is TRBV5-1 and J is TRBJ1-2; D ambiguous. CDR3 sequence (DNA): TGCGCCAGCAGCTTGAGTAGCCAGTTTTATGGCTACACCTTC. It is translated as CASSLSSQFYGYTF. Complete variable domain (other parts from reference TRBV5-1 and TRBJ1-2): KAGVTQTPRYLIKTRGQQVTLSCSPISGHRSVSWYQQTPGQGLQFLFEYFSETQRNKGNFPGRFSGRQFSNSRSEMNVSTLELGDSALYLCASSLSSQFYGYTFGSGTRLTVV.